This T cell receptor beta chain was identified during a study of OX40 agonist ivuxolimab in advanced cancers. Background for the entire study: Ivuxolimab, which targeted the costimulatory receptor OX40 (CD134), was an agonistic, fully human IgG2 monoclonal antibody. Intravenous ivuxolimab was administered to patients every 2 weeks at six dose levels: 0.01, 0.1, 0.3, 1.5, 3 and 10 mg/kg. Of the approximately 50 patients in dose escalation, approximately 20 had hepatocellular carcinoma, some 15 had melanoma, 9 had renal cell carcinoma and 9 had head and neck cancer. A male proportion of 82.7% and a mean age of approximately 55 years, ranging from roughly 23 to 80, were recorded for the dose-escalation cohort. Patients were allowed to have had prior anti-PD-1, anti-PD-L1 or anti-CTLA-4 therapy, and approximately 39% of the dose-escalation patients had been treated with checkpoint inhibitors. Partial responses occurred in three dose-escalation patients: two with cutaneous melanoma and one with hepatocellular carcinoma. The point of sequencing TCRbeta in the periphery was to test whether ivuxolimab changed TCR sequence diversity and drove clonal T-cell expansion. The paper reports the monotherapy dose-escalation portion (N of about 54 patients) of the phase I ivuxolimab trial. What the authors observed across the whole study: Low levels of normalized T-cell clonal expansion were also shown by some nonresponding patients. Antigen specificity was not determined for the clonally expanded peripheral T cells. On average, CD8+ T cells showed more expanded clones than CD4+ T cells after ivuxolimab. At doses of 0.1 to 3.0 mg/kg, clonal expansion of both CD4+ and CD8+ T cells in blood was seen between baseline and week 6. In partial responders in the 0.1-3.0 mg/kg groups, normalized peripheral clonal expansion was found to be among the lowest, especially among CD8+ T cells.

From a lookup of the germline V gene, CDR1 and CDR2 are LGHNA and YSLEER. There are 18 amino acids in the CDR3, from cysteine to phenylalanine inclusive. Only CDR3 DNA remains: 54 bases, in frame from the first base. V ends up 0 bases short and J 2 bases short, with an unmatched junction base count of 10. To sequence the TCRbeta CDR3 region, genomic DNA was isolated from the sorted cells. The immunoSEQ Assay was used to sequence the TCRbeta CDR3 regions. Sourced from immuneACCESS, this table was stored by TCRdb with only in-frame sequences that have V and J called. A share of the clones is absent; for the studies checked, an unresolved V gene accounts for under half, and the remainder has no known explanation. The table for this sample lists just under 85,000 clones; around 78% of them were counted only once. Together, the top ten hold around 0.88% of the sample. Patients with a history of autoimmune disease or receiving systemic immunosuppression were excluded from the trial. Peripheral blood for TCR sequencing was collected from all dose cohorts at baseline, on cycle 4 day 1, and on cycle 7 day 1. Samples came from an open-label, multicenter, first-in-human phase I dose-escalation trial of ivuxolimab. The trial enrolled adults with locally advanced or metastatic head and neck squamous cell, hepatocellular, melanoma or renal cell carcinoma. Before TCR sequencing, CD4+ and CD8+ T cells were separately sorted from peripheral blood.

Comment on this clone: The antigen it binds to is not known. Per-nucleotide qualities are absent, and no much larger clonotype sits a single base away.

This receptor chain uses TRBV4-3 and TRBJ2-7; 10 of the junction bases match TRBD1. The sequences come from CD4+ or CD8+ T cells sorted from blood, collected in a trial of the OX40 agonist ivuxolimab. The sequence derives from an adult with an advanced solid tumor such as melanoma, head and neck, liver or kidney cancer. The sequenced DNA is TGCGCCAGCAGCCAAGAGTCACCGGGACAGGGGTTGACCTACGAGCAGTACTTC. This codes for CASSQESPGQGLTYEQYF.